The subject of this entry is one TCR beta chain. No cognate antigen has been identified for it. Qualities for individual bases were not recorded, and no much larger clone is one base off. The junction carries 14 bases between V and J, which are trimmed by 7 bases and 7 bases respectively. The CDR3 contains 13 residues, cysteine and phenylalanine counted. Only CDR3 DNA remains: 39 bases, in frame from the first base. CDR1 and CDR2 were assigned from the germline V gene (reference sequence) as LNHDA and SQIVND. The source of the sample is a study of blood T cell repertoires in COVID-19 (dated by TCRdb to about 2020). Regarding the study in general: Samples covering the acute and convalescent phases of COVID-19 were provided by collaborators in the United States, Italy and Spain. The material from the prospective study consisted of cDNA or gDNA derived from T cells, B-cell-depleted T cells, or PBMCs. The dataset comprised deeply sampled blood TCRbeta repertoires from subjects exposed to, actively infected with, or recovered from COVID-19. The repertoires were made available in a free public database intended to serve as a resource for research on the immune response to SARS-CoV-2. The samples were drawn from the first 160 participants of the ongoing ImmuneRACE study and from 1,254 subjects provided by 6 global collaborators. A de-identified subject ID, COVID-19 status, age in years and sex were almost always included in the sample metadata. Where available, HLA class I and class II types were taken from metadata supplied by the sample provider and were not determined by assay-based typing. The study at large found these results: Clinical and demographic metadata were provided uncurated, with the amount varying by source and participant.

Each collaborating institution followed its own protocols to collect whole blood in K2EDTA tubes. For TCRbeta analysis, collaborators shipped samples as frozen whole blood, isolated PBMCs, or DNA extracted from either of those sample types. The immunoSEQ Assay, a bias-controlled multiplex PCR, was used to amplify TCRbeta CDR3 regions from genomic DNA. The paper's processing steps were these. Nucleated cell counts per sample were estimated from amplification of reference gene primers within the assay. To quantify the absolute abundance of each unique TCRbeta CDR3 rearrangement, sequence reads were collapsed and filtered. For each sample, productive Simpson clonality was calculated as the square root of Simpson's diversity index over productive rearrangements. TCRdb holds this immuneACCESS table with in-frame rearrangements only. Some clones are missing; in checked studies, unresolved V genes explain under half, and the rest has no known cause. V and J calls plus clone size are reproduced from that table; the DNA served to infer D and trimming. In this sample the table shows hundreds of thousands of clones, about 88% of which occur a single time. Around 1.2% of the sample belongs to the ten largest clones.

The chain is assembled from TRBV19 and TRBJ1-3; TRBD1 might be the D gene, on 5 matching bases. Sequenced: peripheral blood. The sequence was collected from a man aged 70-80 years with acute or convalescent COVID-19. The bases are TGTGCCAGTACTCCGACGGGGGAGAACACCATATATTTT. Translated, this gives CASTPTGENTIYF.